One sample yielded the 25 T cell receptor beta chains listed below, sequenced in a study of radiation and T cells in renal cell carcinoma (dated by TCRdb to 2018 to 2021). The time point label here, explained by the study, means: blood 4 weeks post-SBRT, at nephrectomy. The treatment or condition label, read with the paper, signifies: 15 Gy SBRT to primary tumor, nephrectomy 4 weeks later. Library preparation used the immunoSEQ multiplex PCR assay. The immuneACCESS repertoire file appears here via TCRdb, limited to in-frame rearrangements. These files lack a portion of the clones; in checked studies, under half of the deficit traces to unresolved V genes, and the cause of the others is not known. For this sample the table gives 130,000 to 150,000 clones, of which 65% to 90% were detected only once. The ten most abundant clones make up less than 20% of the sample. The source was blood, collected from a patient whose treatment included radiotherapy and nephrectomy. The source of these receptors is a woman aged 45-65 years with renal cell carcinoma.

In this sample, this clone turned up a few times. The J gene is TRBJ1-1, the V gene TRBV28; D not certain. V was pared by 3 bases and J by 9 bases, with 11 bases between. The germline CDR1 and CDR2 sequences are MDHEN and SYDVKM. This CDR3 has 12 residues. DNA for the CDR3: TGTGCCAGCAGTTTTCCGAGAGTACAAGCTTTCTTT. This encodes CASSFPRVQAFF.

Concerning this clone itself: Other DNA sequences in this specimen translate into the identical CDR3. This rearrangement joins TRBV7-2 to TRBJ1-3; D gene uncertain. V was trimmed by 2 bases and J by 1 base, leaving 9 bases between them. This CDR3 contains 15 residues. CDR1 and CDR2 from the germline V gene are SGHTA and FQGNSA. This chain's CDR3 is CASSLSVRSGNTIYF. CDR3 coding DNA: TGTGCCAGCAGCTTAAGTGTGAGGTCTGGAAACACCATATATTTT.

The CDR3 region is CARVQAYYGYTF. Written as DNA, the CDR3 is TGTGCCAGGGTACAGGCTTACTATGGCTACACCTTC. The chain has TRBV28 and TRBJ1-2; the D gene is possibly TRBD1 (5 bases). V was clipped by 9 bases and J by 3 bases, with 11 bases between them. The CDR3 is 12 amino acids. Per the germline V gene, CDR1 is MDHEN and CDR2 is SYDVKM.

With regard to this clone: One end of the junction does not line up with germline, which may come from a read error. This chain joins TRBV2 and TRBJ2-2, with D unclear. The CDR3 sequence is 15 residues long. From germline, CDR1 is SNHLY and CDR2 FYNNEI. The chain's CDR3 is CASSQARPPTGELFF. CDR3 in DNA: TGTGCCAGCAGTCAAGCGCGCCCTCCTACCGGGGAGCTGTTTTTT.

The rearrangement joins TRBV9 to TRBJ2-2; TRBD2 matches at 8 bases. The germline gives CDR1 SGDLS, CDR2 YYNGEE. CDR3 length: 15 amino acids. V dropped 3 bases and J dropped 6; count of bases not matched to a gene: 7. The DNA of the CDR3 is TGTGCCAGCAGCGGGGGACTAGGGTACCCCGGGGAGCTGTTTTTT. Protein sequence: CASSGGLGYPGELFF.

This sequence joins TRBV7-2 and TRBJ2-7; the match to TRBD1 covers 8 bases. The CDR3 runs 16 residues. Trimming cost V 3 bases and J 5 bases; bases outside gene matches: 12. Germline V gene data show CDR1 as SGHTA and CDR2 as FQGNSA. The CDR3 region is CASSLTTAKGQDEQYF. The CDR3 DNA reads TGTGCCAGCAGCTTGACGACAGCAAAGGGACAGGACGAGCAGTACTTC.

The chain has TRBV5-1 and TRBJ2-1; 9 bases are shared with TRBD1. Germline-derived CDR1 and CDR2 are SGHRS and YFSETQ. This CDR3 region has 14 residues. V lost 4 bases, J lost 5 bases, and 4 bases stayed unmatched. The CDR3 here is CASSPGTGNNEQFF. As DNA, the CDR3 is TGCGCCAGCAGCCCCGGGACAGGGAACAATGAGCAGTTCTTC.

The chain uses TRBV20-1 and TRBJ1-4; D is unresolved. The V gene's germline CDR1 is DFQATT and CDR2 SNEGSKA (reference sequence). With 3 bases removed from V and 8 bases from J, the gap between germline ends came to 4 bases. The CDR3 extends over 10 amino acids. CDR3 in DNA: TGCAGTGCTAGGTCCGAAAAACTGTTTTTT. It is translated as CSARSEKLFF.

This sequence joins TRBV28 and TRBJ1-2, with 7 bases aligning to TRBD1. The V segment lost 2 bases and the J segment 2 bases; nucleotides outside the gene matches: 2. Germline V gene lookup returns CDR1 MDHEN and CDR2 SYDVKM. The CDR3 loop spans 14 amino acids. The CDR3 DNA reads as TGTGCCAGCAGTTTAAACAGGGGAAACTATGGCTACACCTTC. Translated, it gives CASSLNRGNYGYTF.

The V and J genes are TRBV5-4 and TRBJ2-1; D unclear. The CDR3 extends over 13 amino acids. The germline V gene encodes CDR1 SGHNT and CDR2 YYREEE (reference sequence). V was pared by 0 bases and J by 6 bases, with 7 bases between. The DNA of the CDR3 is TGTGCCAGCAGCTTGGGTGGGCCCAATGAGCAGTTCTTC. Translation gives CASSLGGPNEQFF.

Written as DNA, the CDR3 is TGTGCGACCAGGGAAGAGAACACCGGGGAGCTGTTTTTT. This codes for CATREENTGELFF. V is TRBV6-5 and J is TRBJ2-2; tentative D call: TRBD1 (5 bases). The CDR3 has 13 amino acids. Per germline, CDR1 MNHEY and CDR2 SVGAGI.

The chain recombines TRBV13 with TRBJ1-6, with unresolved D. Looked up from germline, CDR1 is PRHDT and CDR2 is FYEKMQ (reference sequence). V lost 3 bases to trimming and J lost 7 bases, with 4 bases between them. The CDR3 has 12 residues. The CDR3 DNA reads as TGTGCCAGCAGCTTCAGAAATTCACCCCTCCACTTT. As protein: CASSFRNSPLHF.

This rearrangement joins TRBV7-2 to TRBJ2-6; D gene ambiguous. Germline values: CDR1 SGHTA, CDR2 FQGNSA. This CDR3 has 17 amino acids. V dropped 1 base and J dropped 0 bases, with 10 bases sitting between them. Here the CDR3 reads CASSLGVWHSGANVLTF. In DNA form, the CDR3 reads TGTGCCAGCAGCTTAGGGGTCTGGCACTCTGGGGCCAACGTCCTGACTTTC. Looking up the rest from reference TRBV7-2 and TRBJ2-6 gives the full variable domain: GAGVSQSPSNKVTEKGKDVELRCDPISGHTALYWYRQSLGQGLEFLIYFQGNSAPDKSGLPSDRFSAERTGGSVSTLTIQRTQQEDSAVYLCASSLGVWHSGANVLTFGAGSRLTVL.

The sample holds a few counts of this clone. The chain combines TRBV6-5 with TRBJ1-6; a weak D match, TRBD1 (5 bases). V was shortened by 5 bases and J by 6 bases, with 8 bases between the two germline ends. This CDR3 region has 13 residues. The germline CDR1 and CDR2 sequences are MNHEY and SVGAGI. The CDR3 is CASSRGVNSPLHF. CDR3 DNA sequence: TGTGCCAGCAGTAGGGGTGTTAATTCACCCCTCCACTTT.

The chain links TRBV6-1 to TRBJ2-4; 8 bases are a match to TRBD1. After removal of 4 bases from V and 0 bases from J, the junction contained 8 bases not matched to a gene. This CDR3 is 17 amino acids long. CDR1 is MNHNS and CDR2 is SASEGT in the germline V gene. The CDR3 sequence is CASSGTGGESAKNIQYF. The CDR3, as DNA: TGTGCCAGCAGTGGTACAGGGGGAGAATCAGCCAAAAACATTCAGTACTTC.

The chain uses TRBV7-2 and TRBJ2-1, with 10 nucleotides matching TRBD2. V lost 5 bases and J lost 7; bases outside the gene matches: 11. This CDR3 comprises 16 residues. From germline, CDR1 is SGHTA and CDR2 FQGNSA. Here the CDR3 DNA reads TGTGCCAGCAGCCGGACTAGCGGAGGATTTGGGAATGAGCAGTTCTTC. Its translation is CASSRTSGGFGNEQFF.

V gene TRBV18 combines with J gene TRBJ1-5; a weak D match, TRBD1 (6 bases). This CDR3 is 13 amino acids long. Trimming stripped 4 bases from V and 6 bases from J, with 10 bases between. Germline assignment: CDR1 KGHSH and CDR2 LQKENI. This CDR3 is CASSLQGFQPQHF. The CDR3 bases are TGTGCCAGCTCACTTCAGGGGTTTCAGCCCCAGCATTTT.

The V gene is TRBV20-1, the J gene TRBJ1-6; D gene unclear. Deletions cut 0 bases from V and 15 bases from J, with 9 bases between. The CDR3 is made up of 11 amino acids. Germline V lookup: CDR1 DFQATT, CDR2 SNEGSKA (reference sequence). The CDR3 sequence: CSARDAALLHF. DNA for the CDR3: TGCAGTGCTAGAGATGCGGCACTCCTCCACTTT.

The CDR3 DNA follows: TGCGCCAGCAGCCAGAGACAGGTTAATGGCTACACCTTC. Translation: CASSQRQVNGYTF. The chain uses TRBV4-1 and TRBJ1-2, with a possible D match to TRBD1 (6 bases). Germline V gives CDR1 MGHRA, CDR2 YSYEKL. This CDR3 region has 13 residues. Trimming cost V 3 bases and J 6 bases, with 11 bases left between them.

The chain combines TRBV11-2 with TRBJ1-1; D is perhaps TRBD1 (5 bases). The CDR3 has 15 amino acids. CDR1 and CDR2 from the germline V gene are SGHAT and FQNNGV. Between the trimmed V and J ends, which lost 0 bases and 5 bases, there was a span of 13 bases. CDR3 sequence: CASSLDLAGRTEAFF. CDR3 in DNA: TGTGCCAGCAGCTTAGATCTGGCAGGGAGGACTGAAGCTTTCTTT. The variable domain in full, with the rest retrieved from reference TRBV11-2 and TRBJ1-1, is EAGVAQSPRYKIIEKRQSVAFWCNPISGHATLYWYQQILGQGPKLLIQFQNNGVVDDSQLPKDRFSAERLKGVDSTLKIQPAKLEDSAVYLCASSLDLAGRTEAFFGQGTRLTVV.

The V call is TRBV6-6, the J call TRBJ1-1; 11 nucleotides match TRBD1. The CDR3 is 14 residues long. J was trimmed by 3 bases and V by 8 bases; bases with no gene match: 5. Germline V gene lookup returns CDR1 MNHNY and CDR2 SVGAGI (reference sequence). This CDR3 is CASADRGRDTEAFF. The CDR3 nucleotides read TGTGCCAGCGCGGACAGGGGGCGCGACACTGAAGCTTTCTTT.

The chain has TRBV5-1 and TRBJ1-4; no clear D. The CDR3 has 15 residues. Germline lookup yields CDR1 SGHRS and CDR2 YFSETQ. The V gene lost 4 bases and the J gene lost 0 bases, with 10 bases spanning the gap. Here the CDR3 DNA reads TGCGCCAGCAGCCGCTCGCCTTCAACTAATGAAAAACTGTTTTTT. Amino acids: CASSRSPSTNEKLFF.

The genes are TRBV5-5 and TRBJ1-3, with D possibly TRBD1 on 5 matching bases. The ends were cut back, 3 bases at V and 0 bases at J, with 13 bases in the middle. The CDR3 is made up of 16 amino acids. Germline lookup yields CDR1 SGHKS and CDR2 YYEKEE (reference sequence). CDR3 amino acids: CASSWGDLRSGNTIYF. CDR3 coding DNA: TGTGCCAGCAGCTGGGGGGACTTACGCTCTGGAAACACCATATATTTT. Supplemented by reference TRBV5-5 and TRBJ1-3, the full variable domain reads DAGVTQSPTHLIKTRGQQVTLRCSPISGHKSVSWYQQVLGQGPQFIFQYYEKEERGRGNFPDRFSARQFPNYSSELNVNALLLGDSALYLCASSWGDLRSGNTIYFGEGSWLTVV.

V and J are TRBV9 and TRBJ2-4; 7 bases match TRBD2. The CDR3 contains 17 residues. CDR1 and CDR2 (germline): SGDLS, YYNGEE. J was trimmed by 4 bases and V by 1 base; bases with no gene match: 11. Here the CDR3 reads CASSVPIGLEEKNIQYF. In DNA form, the CDR3 reads TGTGCCAGCAGCGTACCCATCGGACTAGAGGAAAAAAACATTCAGTACTTC.

The chain recombines TRBV7-2 with TRBJ2-1; 9 bases are a match to TRBD2. Germline V CDR1 and CDR2: SGHTA, FQGNSA. With 1 base clipped from V and 9 bases from J, the junction kept 7 bases outside the gene matches. This CDR3 is built from 15 residues. The CDR3 is CASSLDGGRAGEQFF. CDR3 DNA sequence: TGTGCCAGCAGCTTAGATGGCGGGAGGGCCGGTGAGCAGTTCTTC.